The clone carrying this T cell receptor (beta chain) was counted a few times. These data originate in a study of CD8+CD57+ T cells in acquired aplastic anemia. Study as a whole: Each DNA sample taken from sorted CD4+ and CD8+ cells came to approximately 3.3 ug on average.

Genomic DNA templated the TCR beta VDJ and CDR3 profiling. MiXCR, run by TCRdb on the reads, gives a single entry per CDR3 protein. The table records roughly 500,000 distinct CDR3 sequences, over 25% of them present only once. All patients picked for sequencing had shown, by flow cytometry, an expansion of CD8+CD57+ cells. With V trimmed by 4 bases and J by 8 bases, 9 bases remained unmatched. Germline CDR1 SGHKS, CDR2 YYEKEE (reference sequence). The CDR3 consists of 14 residues. The chain couples TRBV5-5 to TRBJ1-2; TRBD1 matches 9 bases. The origin of this receptor is a human donor with aplastic anemia. Sequenced: sorted CD4+, CD8+, or CD8+CD57+ T cells (not recorded which) from PBMCs. The CDR3 loop reads CASSPTGTGRGYTF. CDR3 in DNA: TGTGCCAGCAGCCCGACGGGGACAGGGAGGGGCTACACCTTC.